Included here is one T cell receptor beta chain sequence, with context. The antigen remains unidentified. These data come from a study of OX40 agonist ivuxolimab in advanced cancers. Blood specimens came from baseline, cycle 4 day 1, and cycle 7 day 1. Overall study findings and caveats: Averaged across samples, CD8+ T cells carried more expanded clones than CD4+ did. In a subset of nonresponders, normalized T-cell clonal expansion was also low. Low clonal expansion, among the lowest seen, marked partial responders at 0.1-3.0 mg/kg.

Produced via immunoSEQ multiplex PCR; TCRdb's table is partial and in-frame only. The sample lists roughly 40,000 clones, around 84% seen once, with 21% in the top ten. The CDR3 covers 16 residues. Germline V gives CDR1 MDHEN, CDR2 SYDVKM. Trimming removed 6 bases from V and 4 bases from J, with 19 bases in between. Sequencing used CD4+ or CD8+ T cells sorted from blood, obtained in a trial of the OX40 agonist ivuxolimab. The V gene is TRBV28, the J gene TRBJ1-3; D remains ambiguous. The origin of this receptor is an adult with an advanced solid tumor such as melanoma, head and neck, liver or kidney cancer. The CDR3 nucleotides are TGTGCCAGCAGCCGCCCCAATCTTAGGAGGGGAAACACCATATATTTT. It encodes CASSRPNLRRGNTIYF.